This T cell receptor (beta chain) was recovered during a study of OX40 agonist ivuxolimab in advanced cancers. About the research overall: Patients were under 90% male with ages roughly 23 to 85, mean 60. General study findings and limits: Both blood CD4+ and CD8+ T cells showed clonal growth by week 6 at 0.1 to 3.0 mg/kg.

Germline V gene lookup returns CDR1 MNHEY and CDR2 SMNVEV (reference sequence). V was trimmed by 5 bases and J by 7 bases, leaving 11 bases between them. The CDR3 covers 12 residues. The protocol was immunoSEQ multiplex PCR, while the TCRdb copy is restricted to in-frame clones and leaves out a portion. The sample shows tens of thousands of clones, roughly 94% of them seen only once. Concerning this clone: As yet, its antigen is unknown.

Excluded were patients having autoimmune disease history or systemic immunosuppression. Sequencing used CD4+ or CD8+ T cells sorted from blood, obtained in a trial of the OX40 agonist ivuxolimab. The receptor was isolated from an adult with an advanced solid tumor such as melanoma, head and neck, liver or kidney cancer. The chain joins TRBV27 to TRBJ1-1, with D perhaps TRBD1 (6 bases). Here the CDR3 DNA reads TGTGCCAGCAGTCCCAGGGGTGGTGAAGCTTTCTTT. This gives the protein CASSPRGGEAFF.